This T cell receptor (beta chain) originates from a study of T cell repertoires in cytomegalovirus infection (dated by TCRdb to the late 2010s). Study-level background: Because public TCR beta signatures pointed to carriage of CMV infection together with the matching HLA type, the HLA type of each donor mattered for the analysis.

The sequencer was an Illumina HiSeq 1500. TCRdb reworked the public reads: Q25 trimming with fastp, MiXCR clone assembly, productive beta chains retained. Rows with a matching CDR3 protein are joined into one entry that keeps the most common DNA and genes. In all, the sample holds about 400,000 distinct CDR3 sequences, and 15% to 20% of those were seen once. In total, the top ten clones hold 8.7% of the sample. Inclusive of the bounding cysteine and phenylalanine, the CDR3 is 12 residues long. Of the read, only the CDR3 DNA is kept; its 36 bases are in frame from base 1. V is shortened by 2 bases, J by 10 bases, and the region joining them spans 12 bases. This clonotype was found many times. The target of this receptor is not known. Base qualities are missing; no much larger clone stands one base away. Beyond this particular receptor, the publication reports: The ex vivo response was dominated by HLA-C-restricted CMV-specific TCR beta clonotypes, and the single most frequent clonotype in two of eight donors was supplied by these HLA-C-restricted clonotypes. In both this cohort and an independent roughly 400-donor cohort, the cumulative frequency of public TCR beta family members distinguished carriers of CMV infection plus the relevant HLA type.

This clonotype was sampled from a human donor in good health (CMV status not recorded). Some clones in this sample may be carry-over from other donors' samples. Sample: PBMCs. The V gene is TRBV12-3 or TRBV12-4 and the J gene is TRBJ2-7, with the D gene uncertain. The CDR3 protein sequence reads: CASSLYPGLQYF. The nucleotide sequence is TGTGCCAGCAGTTTATATCCGGGCCTTCAGTACTTC.